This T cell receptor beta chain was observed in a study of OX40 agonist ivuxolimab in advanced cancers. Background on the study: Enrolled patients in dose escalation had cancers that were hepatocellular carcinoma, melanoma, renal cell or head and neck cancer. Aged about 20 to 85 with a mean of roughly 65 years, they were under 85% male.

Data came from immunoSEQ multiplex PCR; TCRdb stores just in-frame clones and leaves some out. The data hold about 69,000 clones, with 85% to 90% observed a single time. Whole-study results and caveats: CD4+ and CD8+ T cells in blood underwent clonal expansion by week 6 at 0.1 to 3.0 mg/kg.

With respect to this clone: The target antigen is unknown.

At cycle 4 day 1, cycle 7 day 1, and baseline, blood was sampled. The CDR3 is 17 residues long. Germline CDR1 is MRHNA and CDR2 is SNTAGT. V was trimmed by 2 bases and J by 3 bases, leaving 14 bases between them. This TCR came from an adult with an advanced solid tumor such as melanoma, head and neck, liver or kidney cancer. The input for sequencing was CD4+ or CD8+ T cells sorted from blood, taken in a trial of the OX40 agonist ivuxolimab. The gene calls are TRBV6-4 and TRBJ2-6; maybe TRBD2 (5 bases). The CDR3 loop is CASSDTIAGFGANVLTF. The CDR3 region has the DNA TGTGCCAGCAGTGACACCATTGCGGGTTTTGGGGCCAACGTCCTGACTTTC.